This T cell receptor (beta chain) is drawn from a study of T cells in Graves' hyperthyroidism and ophthalmopathy. This clonotype has at least ten counts. Its antigen remains unknown. General observations from the study: Peripheral blood also featured most of the thyroid clonotypes expanded above 0.001.

The CDR3 is 12 residues long. V was cut by 5 bases and J by 11 bases, with 13 bases left in between. RNA transcripts yielded amplified TCR beta CDR3 regions. HTBI primers were used for first-round RT-PCR of the TCR CDR3. TCRdb reanalysed the multiplex PCR reads using MiXCR and keeps one entry per CDR3 protein. The repertoire consists of some 760,000 distinct CDR3 sequences, with approximately 15% occurring once and the leading ten covering approximately 10%. Hyperthyroidism of Graves' type that showed no ophthalmopathy progression within 18 months was stable. Sequenced input: blood. The gene calls are TRBV12-3 or TRBV12-4 and TRBJ2-1; D is possibly TRBD1 (6 bases). The source of this sequence is a woman under 30 with Graves' hyperthyroidism. The CDR3 DNA reads as TGTGCCAGCAGTCTAACCGGGACAAAGCAGTTCTTC. This sequence encodes CASSLTGTKQFF.